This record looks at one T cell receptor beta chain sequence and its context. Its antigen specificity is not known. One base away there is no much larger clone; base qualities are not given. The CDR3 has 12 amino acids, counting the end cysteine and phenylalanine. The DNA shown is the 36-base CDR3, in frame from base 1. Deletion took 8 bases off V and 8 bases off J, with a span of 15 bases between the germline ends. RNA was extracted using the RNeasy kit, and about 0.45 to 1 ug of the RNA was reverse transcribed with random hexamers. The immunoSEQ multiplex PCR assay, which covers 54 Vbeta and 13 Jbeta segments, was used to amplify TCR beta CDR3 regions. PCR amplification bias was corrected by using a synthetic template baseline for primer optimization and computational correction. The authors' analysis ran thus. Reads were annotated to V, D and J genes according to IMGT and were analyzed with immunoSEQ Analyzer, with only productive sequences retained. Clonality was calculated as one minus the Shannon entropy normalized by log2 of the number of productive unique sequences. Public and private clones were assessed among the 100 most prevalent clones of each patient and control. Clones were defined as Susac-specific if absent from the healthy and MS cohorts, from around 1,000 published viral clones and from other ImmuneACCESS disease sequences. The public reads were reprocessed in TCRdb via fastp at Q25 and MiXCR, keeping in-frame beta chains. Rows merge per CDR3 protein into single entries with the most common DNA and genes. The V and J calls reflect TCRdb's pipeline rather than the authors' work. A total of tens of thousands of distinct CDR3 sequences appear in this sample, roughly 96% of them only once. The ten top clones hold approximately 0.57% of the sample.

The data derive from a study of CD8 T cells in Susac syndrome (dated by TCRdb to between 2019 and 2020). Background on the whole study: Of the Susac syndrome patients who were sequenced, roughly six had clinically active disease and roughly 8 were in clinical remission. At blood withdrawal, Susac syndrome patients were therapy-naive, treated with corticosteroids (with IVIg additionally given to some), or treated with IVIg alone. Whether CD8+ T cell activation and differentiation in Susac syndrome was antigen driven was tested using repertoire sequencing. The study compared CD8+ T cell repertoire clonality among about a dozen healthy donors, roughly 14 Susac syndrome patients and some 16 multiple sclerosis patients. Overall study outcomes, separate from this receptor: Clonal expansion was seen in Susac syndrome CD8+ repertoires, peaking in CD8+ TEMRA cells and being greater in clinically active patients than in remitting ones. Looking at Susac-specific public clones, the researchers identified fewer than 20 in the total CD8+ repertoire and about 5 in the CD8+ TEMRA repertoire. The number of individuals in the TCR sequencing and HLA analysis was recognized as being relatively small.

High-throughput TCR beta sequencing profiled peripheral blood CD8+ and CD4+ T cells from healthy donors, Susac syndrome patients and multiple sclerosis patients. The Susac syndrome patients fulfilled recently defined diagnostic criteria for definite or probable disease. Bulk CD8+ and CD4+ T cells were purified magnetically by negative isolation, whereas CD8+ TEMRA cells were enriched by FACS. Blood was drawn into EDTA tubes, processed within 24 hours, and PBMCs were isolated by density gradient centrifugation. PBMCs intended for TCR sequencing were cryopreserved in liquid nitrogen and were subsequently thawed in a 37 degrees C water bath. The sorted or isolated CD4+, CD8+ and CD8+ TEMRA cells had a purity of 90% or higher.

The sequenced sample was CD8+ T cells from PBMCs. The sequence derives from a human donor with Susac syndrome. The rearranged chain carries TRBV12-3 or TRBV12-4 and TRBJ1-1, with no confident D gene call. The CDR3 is CASLESPGEAFF. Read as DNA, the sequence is TGTGCCAGCCTCGAGTCCCCGGGGGAAGCTTTCTTT.